The 22 T cell receptor beta chains below all came from one sample that was sequenced in a study of blood T cells in healthy people across ages. A sample-barcoded 5' primer and a J-beta primer mix were used in a second PCR of about 6 to 11 cycles. Each CDR3 protein is one row after TCRdb ran MiXCR on the 5' RACE reads. The table shows 550,000 to 650,000 distinct CDR3 sequences, with about 30% occurring only once. Sequenced sample: blood. The receptor source for this set is a woman aged 80 or over in good health.

The chain employs TRBV18 and TRBJ1-4; 8 bases fit TRBD1. With V trimmed by 1 base and J by 5 bases, 6 bases remained unmatched. CDR1 and CDR2 from the germline V gene are KGHSH and LQKENI. This CDR3 is 16 amino acids long. The CDR3 sequence is CASSPLSTGANEKLFF. For the CDR3, the DNA is TGTGCCAGCTCACCACTGTCGACAGGGGCGAATGAAAAACTGTTTTTT.

This clonotype was seen at least ten times. The J gene is TRBJ2-7, the V gene TRBV7-9, with TRBD1 as a possible D gene (6 bases). Per germline, CDR1 SEHNR and CDR2 FQNEAQ (reference sequence). Trimming cost V 4 bases and J 5 bases, with 9 bases left between them. The CDR3 sequence is 12 residues long. The chain's CDR3 is CASSWGRDEQYF. The CDR3 DNA reads TGTGCCAGCAGCTGGGGGCGAGACGAGCAGTACTTC. Full variable domain (missing parts from reference TRBV7-9 and TRBJ2-7): DTGVSQNPRHKITKRGQNVTFRCDPISEHNRLYWYRQTLGQGPEFLTYFQNEAQLEKSRLLSDRFSAERPKGSFSTLEIQRTEQGDSAMYLCASSWGRDEQYFGPGTRLTVT.

As to this clonotype: A much larger clone differs by one base, so this may be a read error. The chain combines TRBV7-9 with TRBJ2-7; maybe TRBD2 (6 bases). Germline values: CDR1 SEHNR, CDR2 FQNEAQ (reference sequence). The CDR3 is 12 amino acids. The CDR3 reads CASNIRGGERYF. The DNA of the CDR3 is TGTGCCAGCAACATACGGGGAGGCGAGCGGTACTTC.

This clonotype was counted only a few times. The junction differs from germline at one of its ends, possibly a read error. The CDR3 here is CAGSVNTGSTEAFF. The CDR3 nucleotides are TGCGCCGGCAGCGTAAATACGGGGAGTACTGAAGCTTTCTTT. The chain links TRBV5-1 to TRBJ1-1; D not certain. CDR3 length: 14 residues. Germline CDR1 SGHRS, CDR2 YFSETQ.

This clonotype occurred many times. The chain recombines TRBV7-2 with TRBJ2-7, with 8 nucleotides matching TRBD1. Germline-derived CDR1 and CDR2 are SGHTA and FQGNSA. V gave up 6 bases and J gave up 4 bases; unmatched junction bases: 8. The length of the CDR3 is 14 residues. CDR3 residues: CASSWAGGAYEQYF. The CDR3 coding sequence is TGTGCCAGCAGTTGGGCAGGGGGCGCTTACGAGCAGTACTTC.

The rearrangement uses TRBV11-2 and TRBJ2-5; D is perhaps TRBD2 (6 bases). The DNA matches TRBJ2-1 better at its end, which makes the J call doubtful. CDR1 and CDR2 (germline): SGHAT, FQNNGV. The CDR3 has 21 amino acids. The CDR3 region has the DNA TGTGCCAGCAGCTTTAGGACATGGGCCGGAGGGGCGCTAACCCCTCAAGAGACCCAGTTCTTC. Translated, it gives CASSFRTWAGGALTPQETQFF.

This clonotype came up many times. The chain combines TRBV6-6 with TRBJ1-1, with TRBD1 as a possible D gene (5 bases). Trimming shortened V by 6 bases and J by 4 bases, and 15 bases separated the two germline ends. The germline V gene has CDR1 MNHNY and CDR2 SVGAGI (reference sequence). The CDR3 totals 14 residues. For the CDR3, the DNA is TGTGCCAGCAGCTATCCTGGGGGAGGCACTGAAGCTTTCTTT. Its translation is CASSYPGGGTEAFF.

The V call is TRBV6-2 or TRBV6-3, the J call TRBJ2-7, with D maybe TRBD1 (5 bases). Germline V gives CDR1 MNHEY, CDR2 SVGEGT. The V end lost 5 bases, the J end lost 7 bases, and 21 bases lay between the germline ends. CDR3 size: 15 residues. CDR3 DNA: TGTGCCAGCAGTACGACCATCGACAGAGGAAATGAGCAGTACTTC. This translates into CASSTTIDRGNEQYF.

A note on this clonotype: The junction shows a germline mismatch at one end, possibly a read error. The chain joins TRBV20-1 to TRBJ1-4; D is unclear. Germline CDR1 and CDR2: DFQATT and SNEGSKA (reference sequence). The CDR3 contains 13 residues. CDR3 residues: CGASPVGLEKLFF. CDR3 nucleotides: TGCGGTGCTAGCCCAGTGGGTCTCGAAAAACTGTTTTTT.

The CDR3 protein is CVSSYVAGGLYNEQFF. As DNA, the CDR3 is TGTGTCAGCAGCTACGTTGCGGGGGGCCTTTACAATGAGCAGTTCTTC. V gene TRBV21-1 combines with J gene TRBJ2-1; TRBD2 is the table's D call and was not checked against the DNA. TRBV21-1 is labeled a pseudogene. This CDR3 region has 16 residues.

The chain carries TRBV2 and TRBJ1-2; 8 nucleotides align to TRBD1. The V segment lost 6 bases and the J segment 8 bases; nucleotides outside the gene matches: 8. Germline V gene data show CDR1 as SNHLY and CDR2 as FYNNEI. CDR3 length: 13 amino acids. CDR3 DNA: TGTGCCAGCAGGGACAGGGAGGCCGGCGGCTACACCTTC. It translates to CASRDREAGGYTF. The whole variable domain, filled in from reference TRBV2 and TRBJ1-2, reads EPEVTQTPSHQVTQMGQEVILRCVPISNHLYFYWYRQILGQKVEFLVSFYNNEISEKSEIFDDQFSVERPDGSNFTLKIRSTKLEDSAMYFCASRDREAGGYTFGSGTRLTVV.

The rearrangement links TRBV10-3 to TRBJ1-3, with D unresolved. Germline V gives CDR1 ENHRY, CDR2 SYGVKD. This CDR3 region has 11 residues. The V end lost 7 bases, the J end lost 4 bases, and 5 bases lay between the germline ends. The CDR3 here is CAIKSGNTIYF. The CDR3 region has the DNA TGTGCCATCAAGAGCGGAAACACCATATATTTT.

The gene calls are TRBV6-1 and TRBJ2-3; 7 bases are a match to TRBD1. Germline values: CDR1 MNHNS, CDR2 SASEGT. The V segment lost 1 base and the J segment 12 bases; nucleotides outside the gene matches: 7. The CDR3 has 13 amino acids. CDR3 sequence (DNA): TGTGCCAGCAGTGAAGTGGGAACAGGGGCCCAGTATTTT. Translated, it gives CASSEVGTGAQYF.

Note on this clonotype: A single base separates this from a much larger clone, so it may be a read error. The chain joins TRBV2 to TRBJ1-2; D is ambiguous. The CDR3 contains 15 residues. The germline gives CDR1 SNHLY, CDR2 FYNNEI. The V gene lost 1 base and the J gene lost 4 bases, with 13 bases spanning the gap. The CDR3 region is CASSEDVGVCYGYTF. CDR3 nucleotides: TGTGCCAGCAGTGAAGATGTCGGGGTTTGCTATGGCTACACCTTC. Complete variable domain (other parts from reference TRBV2 and TRBJ1-2): EPEVTQTPSHQVTQMGQEVILRCVPISNHLYFYWYRQILGQKVEFLVSFYNNEISEKSEIFDDQFSVERPDGSNFTLKIRSTKLEDSAMYFCASSEDVGVCYGYTFGSGTRLTVV.

The V and J genes are TRBV11-1 and TRBJ2-5; maybe TRBD1 (5 bases). Trimming shortened V by 5 bases and J by 11 bases, and 27 bases separated the two germline ends. This CDR3 is 16 amino acids long. CDR1 SGHAT and CDR2 FQDESV come from the germline V gene (reference sequence). CDR3 loop: CASSVGAGNHYNEQYF. For the CDR3, the DNA is TGTGCCAGCAGCGTAGGGGCAGGGAATCACTACAATGAGCAGTACTTC.

In its sample, this clonotype was seen a few times. The chain employs TRBV5-1 and TRBJ1-1; 8 positions match TRBD1. J lost 4 bases, V lost 4 bases, and 9 bases had no gene match. This CDR3 region has 15 residues. The V gene's germline CDR1 is SGHRS and CDR2 YFSETQ. The DNA of the CDR3 is TGCGCCAGCAGCCGTATGGACAGGGCTGGCACTGAAGCTTTCTTT. It yields the protein CASSRMDRAGTEAFF.

This chain uses TRBV7-9 with TRBJ1-5, with D uncertain. The CDR3 consists of 13 residues. CDR1 is SEHNR, CDR2 FQNEAQ, per germline (reference sequence). The germline V and J ends were trimmed by 1 base and 9 bases, with 10 bases remaining between them. CDR3 amino acids: CASSLDPSAPQHF. CDR3 sequence (DNA): TGTGCCAGCAGCTTAGACCCATCAGCGCCCCAGCATTTT.

This clonotype was found many times. The chain combines TRBV12-3 or TRBV12-4 with TRBJ2-4, with D maybe TRBD1 (5 bases). This CDR3 comprises 14 residues. Trimming removed 2 bases from V and 2 bases from J, with 7 bases in between. CDR3 loop: CASSLTGSKNIQYF. The CDR3 DNA reads as TGTGCCAGCAGTTTAACAGGCTCCAAAAACATTCAGTACTTC.

This clonotype was detected ten times or more. The chain carries TRBV15 and TRBJ2-1; 8 positions match TRBD1. CDR3 length: 15 amino acids. Germline CDR1 is LNHNV and CDR2 is YYDKDF (reference sequence). Trimming cost V 1 base and J 7 bases; bases outside gene matches: 6. The CDR3 region is CATSRGGTGNNEQFF. The CDR3 DNA sequence: TGTGCCACCAGCAGAGGTGGGACAGGTAATAATGAGCAGTTCTTC.

This clonotype was seen ten or more times. The gene calls are TRBV6-2 or TRBV6-3 and TRBJ2-7, with 10 bases matching TRBD1. Germline V gene data show CDR1 as MNHEY and CDR2 as SVGEGT. V gave up 8 bases and J gave up 1 base; unmatched junction bases: 5. CDR3 length: 14 residues. The CDR3 DNA follows: TGTGCCAGCCTCCGGGACAGGGGTTCCTACGAGCAGTACTTC. Translating gives CASLRDRGSYEQYF.

On this clonotype: This clone may be a read error of a much larger clone one base away. This chain uses TRBV20-1 with TRBJ1-2; no clear D. The germline V gene encodes CDR1 DFQATT and CDR2 SNEGSKA (reference sequence). The CDR3 sequence is 14 residues long. Trimming left V 0 bases short and J 7 bases short, with 15 bases between. This CDR3 is CSARDQPGCSGYTF. CDR3 DNA sequence: TGCAGTGCTAGAGATCAACCGGGGTGCAGTGGCTACACCTTC.

This clonotype was found many times. The rearrangement joins TRBV4-1 to TRBJ2-3; the D is unclear. The CDR3 extends over 14 amino acids. Per germline, CDR1 MGHRA and CDR2 YSYEKL. With 4 bases removed from V and 4 bases from J, the gap between germline ends came to 12 bases. The CDR3 spells CASSLWAPPDTQYF. Written as DNA, the CDR3 is TGCGCCAGCAGCCTATGGGCTCCTCCAGATACGCAGTATTTT.